Each of the 9 T cell receptor beta chains below was sequenced from the same sample in a study of cytomegalovirus exposure and HLA in healthy donors. The PCR made use of 60 Vbeta and 13 Jbeta primers. Sequencing was performed with immunoSEQ multiplex PCR; in TCRdb, only in-frame clones are kept and a portion is missing. This table has 140,000 to 150,000 clones, around 67% appearing once. The sample taken for sequencing was PBMCs. These receptors were obtained from a woman between 18 and 29 years old in good health and CMV-seronegative.

The gene calls are TRBV6-6 and TRBJ2-2; D unresolved. This CDR3 spans 12 amino acids. Trimming took 7 bases from V and 4 from J, leaving 7 bases between them. Germline V gene lookup returns CDR1 MNHNY and CDR2 SVGAGI (reference sequence). The CDR3 DNA sequence: TGTGCCAGCAATCGTATCACCGGGGAGCTGTTTTTT. Amino acid sequence: CASNRITGELFF.

The chain's CDR3 is CASIPDRSNYGYTF. The CDR3 DNA is TGTGCCAGCATCCCTGACAGGTCAAACTATGGCTACACCTTC. V gene TRBV5-5 combines with J gene TRBJ1-2; D possibly corresponds to TRBD1 (6 bases). Germline CDR1 and CDR2: SGHKS and YYEKEE (reference sequence). V was clipped by 6 bases and J by 2 bases, with 14 bases between them. CDR3 length equals 14 residues.

V gene TRBV18 combines with J gene TRBJ1-5; possibly TRBD1 for D (6 bases). V dropped 0 bases and J dropped 4 bases, with 13 bases sitting between them. The CDR3 runs 16 residues. The germline V gene encodes CDR1 KGHSH and CDR2 LQKENI. The CDR3 sequence: CASSPPTGGPNQPQHF. CDR3 coding DNA: TGTGCCAGCTCACCACCGACAGGCGGACCGAATCAGCCCCAGCATTTT.

The chain links TRBV7-2 to TRBJ2-1, with 11 nucleotides matching TRBD1. This CDR3 has 15 amino acids. The germline CDR1 and CDR2 sequences are SGHTA and FQGNSA. The V gene end was trimmed by 5 bases and the J gene end by 7 bases; junction bases not matched to a gene: 7. CDR3 region: CASSPRDRGKNEQFF. The CDR3 region has the DNA TGTGCCAGCAGCCCCCGGGACAGGGGGAAAAATGAGCAGTTCTTC.

The V call is TRBV6-5, the J call TRBJ1-1; D is unresolved. V dropped 8 bases and J dropped 3 bases, with 10 bases sitting between them. The CDR3 covers 12 residues. Germline CDR1 and CDR2: MNHEY and SVGAGI. DNA of the CDR3: TGTGCCAGCCAGGCGTGGGACACTGAAGCTTTCTTT. Its protein product is CASQAWDTEAFF.

The chain recombines TRBV18 with TRBJ2-3, with D uncertain. This CDR3 has 15 residues. Germline V gene data show CDR1 as KGHSH and CDR2 as LQKENI. Trimming took off 4 bases at V and 0 bases at J, with 11 bases between the two ends. In DNA, the CDR3 is TGTGCCAGCTCACGAGACTCAGCTAGCACAGATACGCAGTATTTT. It codes for CASSRDSASTDTQYF.

V usage is TRBV29-1 and J usage is TRBJ1-2, with TRBD1 identical over 9 bases. Germline CDR1 SQVTM, CDR2 ANQGSEA. The CDR3 is 13 amino acids. Trimming cost V 3 bases and J 6 bases; bases outside gene matches: 5. CDR3 sequence (DNA): TGCAGCGTTGATAGGGGGACAGGGAATGGCTACACCTTC. Residues: CSVDRGTGNGYTF.

This clone was seen a handful of times. This chain connects TRBV12-5 to TRBJ2-2, with 10 bases aligning to TRBD2. The CDR3 totals 16 residues. CDR1 is LGHNT, CDR2 FRNRAP, per germline. Germline trimming cut 3 bases from V and 3 bases from J; bases unmatched to any gene: 4. CDR3 protein: CASGFGTSVDTGELFF. CDR3 nucleotides: TGTGCTAGTGGTTTTGGGACTAGCGTGGACACCGGGGAGCTGTTTTTT.

This chain's CDR3 is CASSSGVGNTEAFF. The DNA of the CDR3 is TGTGCCAGCAGTTCGGGGGTAGGAAACACTGAAGCTTTCTTT. The chain links TRBV27 to TRBJ1-1, with D possibly TRBD1 on 5 matching bases. Between the trimmed V and J ends, which lost 4 bases and 2 bases, there was a span of 11 bases. There are 14 residues in the CDR3. Germline assignment: CDR1 MNHEY and CDR2 SMNVEV (reference sequence).